Given below is one TCR beta chain in context. The record originates from a study of cytomegalovirus exposure and HLA in healthy donors. The PCR was carried out with 60 Vbeta primers and 13 Jbeta primers. The assay was immunoSEQ multiplex PCR, and TCRdb's table has in-frame clones only and misses some. Among about 140,000 clones listed, about four fifths were seen once. From germline, CDR1 is SGHRS and CDR2 YFSETQ. V lost 7 bases, J lost 1 base, and 12 bases stayed unmatched. This CDR3 has 16 amino acids. The chain is built from TRBV5-1 and TRBJ2-3; 7 bases line up with TRBD2. Specimen: PBMCs. This TCR came from a man aged 30 to 39 in good health and CMV-seronegative. The CDR3 coding sequence is TGCGCCAGCGGGGGAGGACTAGGAGCCGGCACAGATACGCAGTATTTT. Translating gives CASGGGLGAGTDTQYF.